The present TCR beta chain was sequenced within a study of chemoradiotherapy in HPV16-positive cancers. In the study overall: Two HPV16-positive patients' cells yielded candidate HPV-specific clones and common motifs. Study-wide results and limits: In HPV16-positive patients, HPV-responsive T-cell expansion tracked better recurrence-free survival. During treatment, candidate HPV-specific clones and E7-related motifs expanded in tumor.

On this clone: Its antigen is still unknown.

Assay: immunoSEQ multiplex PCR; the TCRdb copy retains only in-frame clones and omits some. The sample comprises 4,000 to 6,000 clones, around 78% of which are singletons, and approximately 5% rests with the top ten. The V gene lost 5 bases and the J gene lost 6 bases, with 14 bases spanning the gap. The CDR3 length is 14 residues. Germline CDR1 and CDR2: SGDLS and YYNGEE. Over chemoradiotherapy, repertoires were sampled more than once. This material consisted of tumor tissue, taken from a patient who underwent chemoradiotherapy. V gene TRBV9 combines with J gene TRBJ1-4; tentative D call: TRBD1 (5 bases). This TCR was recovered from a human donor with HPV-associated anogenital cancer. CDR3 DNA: TGTGCCAGCAGTCTTACAGGTCGCGATGAAAAACTGTTTTTT. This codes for CASSLTGRDEKLFF.